What follows is one T cell receptor (beta chain) and its context. The target of this receptor is not known. Base quality data are lacking; no much larger clone is found one base away. TCRB CDR3 regions were amplified from roughly 1.8 ug genomic DNA, or all available DNA if less, using the immunoSEQ assay. Multiplex PCR used 60 forward primers for TCR V beta segments and 13 reverse primers for J beta segments. Synthetic control templates were spiked into each sample at limiting dilution to estimate reads per starting template. The Illumina HiSeq System generated sequencing reads of 87 bp. Per the original workflow: PCR and sequencing errors were removed by merging closely related sequences with a nearest neighbor algorithm. TCR overlap was measured as the percentage of unique tumor TCR beta sequences also present in the same patient's peripheral blood. This is the immuneACCESS table as TCRdb keeps it, with only in-frame sequences that have V and J called. A part of the clones is gone; compared with another copy, unresolved V genes explain less than half, and the rest is unexplained. Clone size and the V and J calls come from that table; the DNA yielded D and trimming. The sample table holds some 110,000 clones, of which nearly 90% were seen once. Jointly, the top ten make up approximately 2.7% of the sample.

This sample stems from a study of glioma-infiltrating T cells after dendritic cell vaccination (dated by TCRdb to the mid-2010s). Regarding the study in general: The cohort comprised 15 glioblastoma patients from Phase I and II dendritic cell vaccination trials, 9 newly diagnosed and 6 with recurrent disease. Between 2003 and 2012, patients were given autologous tumor lysate-pulsed dendritic cell vaccination. To make the vaccine, monocyte-derived dendritic cells were cultured for under 9 days with IL-4 and GM-CSF and then pulsed overnight with autologous tumor lysate. Three intradermal dendritic cell vaccine injections were administered to patients at biweekly intervals in the arm below the axilla. Deep sequencing of TCR beta CDR3 regions was used to quantify tumor-infiltrating lymphocyte content and compare tumor and blood repertoires in dendritic cell-vaccinated glioblastoma patients. TCR sequencing metrics, including TIL content and tumor-blood repertoire overlap, were correlated with survival after dendritic cell vaccination.

After removal of 4 bases from V and 0 bases from J, the junction retains 2 bases not matched to a gene. The germline V gene provides CDR1 SGHRS and CDR2 YFSETQ. From its cysteine to its phenylalanine, the CDR3 spans 16 amino acids. This entry keeps only the CDR3 DNA: 48 bases, framed from base 1. The sample's time point label, decoded: after dendritic cell vaccination, including at tumor progression/relapse. Patients were selected for having adequate residual fresh-frozen tumor tissue and more than two years of available survival data. None of the glioblastoma patients carried an isocitrate dehydrogenase mutation, although molecular status otherwise varied. PBMC were collected before vaccination, two weeks after the third vaccination, and at tumor progression if tumor progression occurred. The Qiagen DNeasy Blood extraction Kit was used for extraction of genomic DNA. What the research found in general, with its limitations: The response model built on TCR overlap across three groups was characterized as speculative, with prospective validation still needed. The cohort was small and heterogeneous, and full blood and tumor sets were available for few patients, with initial-recurrent tumor pairs available for even fewer patients. No direct relationship between TCR clonality and survival was found, suggesting a diverse polyclonal response may matter. Higher estimated pretreatment TIL content predicted longer time to progression and overall survival after dendritic cell vaccination.

This specimen was blood, taken after dendritic cell vaccination. This TCR was sampled from a human donor with glioblastoma. Recombination joined TRBV5-1 with TRBJ2-7; TRBD2 aligns with 15 central bases. The CDR3: CASSRGLAGGSYEQYF. The nucleotide sequence reads TGCGCCAGCAGCAGGGGACTAGCGGGGGGCTCCTACGAGCAGTACTTC.